This TCR beta chain came from a study of T cell responses to AZD1222 COVID-19 vaccine. About the study: Second-dose schedules of about 4 or about 12 weeks were combined.

Germline loops: CDR1 MNHEY, CDR2 SVGAGI. V lost 7 bases to trimming and J lost 2 bases, with 12 bases between them. The CDR3 spans 14 residues. Sequencing used immunoSEQ multiplex PCR; TCRdb keeps in-frame clones, though not all of them. Here the sample spans around 80,000 clones, approximately 85% being singletons. Material: peripheral blood, obtained on day 0 of AZD1222 vaccination. This TCR was recovered from an adult in good health. The chain combines TRBV6-5 with TRBJ1-5; D not resolved. CDR3 loop: CASTRAAGNQPQHF. The CDR3, as DNA: TGTGCCAGCACACGGGCGGCGGGCAATCAGCCCCAGCATTTT.